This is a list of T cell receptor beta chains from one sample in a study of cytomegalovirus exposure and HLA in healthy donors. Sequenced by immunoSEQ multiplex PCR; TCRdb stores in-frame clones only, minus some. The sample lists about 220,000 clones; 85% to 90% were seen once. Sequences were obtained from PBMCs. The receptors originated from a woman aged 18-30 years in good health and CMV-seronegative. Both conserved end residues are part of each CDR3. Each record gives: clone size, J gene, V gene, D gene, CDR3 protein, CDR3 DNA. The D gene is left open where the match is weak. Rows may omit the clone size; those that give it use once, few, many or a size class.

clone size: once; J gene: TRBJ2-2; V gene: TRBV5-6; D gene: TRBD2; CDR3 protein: CASSLAGGRTGELFF; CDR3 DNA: TGTGCCAGCAGCTTGGCTGGCGGGAGGACCGGGGAGCTGTTTTTT
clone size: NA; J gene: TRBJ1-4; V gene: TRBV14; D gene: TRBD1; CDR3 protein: CASSLGTGQAPFF; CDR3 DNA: TGTGCCAGCAGCCTAGGGACCGGACAGGCTCCGTTTTTT
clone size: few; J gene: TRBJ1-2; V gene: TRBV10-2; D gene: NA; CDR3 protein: CASSENRVEGYTF; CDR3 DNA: TGCGCCAGCAGTGAGAACAGGGTGGAGGGCTACACCTTC
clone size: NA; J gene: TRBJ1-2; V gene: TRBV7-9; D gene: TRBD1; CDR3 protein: CASSLVTGAVEGYTF; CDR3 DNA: TGTGCCAGCAGCTTAGTTACAGGGGCAGTGGAGGGCTACACCTTC
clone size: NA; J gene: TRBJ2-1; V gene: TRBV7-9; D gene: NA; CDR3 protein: CASRSGTRNYNEQFF; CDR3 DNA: TGTGCCAGCAGATCCGGGACACGGAACTACAATGAGCAGTTCTTC
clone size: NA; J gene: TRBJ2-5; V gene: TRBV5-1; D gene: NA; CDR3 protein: CASSLDGGPGTQYF; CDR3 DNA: TGCGCCAGCAGCTTGGACGGGGGGCCGGGGACCCAGTACTTC
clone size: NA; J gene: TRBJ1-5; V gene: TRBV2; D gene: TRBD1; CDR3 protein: CASRRNRGADQPQHF; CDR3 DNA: TGTGCCAGCAGAAGAAACAGGGGCGCAGATCAGCCCCAGCATTTT
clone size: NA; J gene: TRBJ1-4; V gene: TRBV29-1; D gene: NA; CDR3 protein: CSVAASVAKNEKLFF; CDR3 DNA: TGCAGCGTTGCCGCGTCAGTAGCCAAAAATGAAAAACTGTTTTTT
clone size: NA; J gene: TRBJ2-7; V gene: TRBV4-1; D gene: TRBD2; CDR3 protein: CASSQVLAGPGKGYEQYF; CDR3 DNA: TGCGCCAGCAGCCAAGTATTAGCGGGACCCGGTAAGGGGTACGAGCAGTACTTC
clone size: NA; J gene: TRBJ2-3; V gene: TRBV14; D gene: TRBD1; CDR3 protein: CASSPWDSETDTQYF; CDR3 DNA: TGTGCCAGCAGCCCCTGGGACAGCGAAACAGATACGCAGTATTTT
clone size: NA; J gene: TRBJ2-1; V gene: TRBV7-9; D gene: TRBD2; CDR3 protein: CASSLGGLAGGEQFF; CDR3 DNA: TGTGCCAGCAGCTTAGGGGGACTAGCGGGAGGCGAGCAGTTCTTC
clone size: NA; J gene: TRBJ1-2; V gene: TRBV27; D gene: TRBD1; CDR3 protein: CASSLTGRSYGYTF; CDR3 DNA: TGTGCCAGCAGTTTGACAGGGAGGAGCTATGGCTACACCTTC
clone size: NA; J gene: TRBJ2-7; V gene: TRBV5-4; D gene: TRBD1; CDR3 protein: CASSPPGQGEEQYF; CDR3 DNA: TGTGCCAGCAGTCCCCCGGGACAGGGAGAAGAGCAGTACTTC
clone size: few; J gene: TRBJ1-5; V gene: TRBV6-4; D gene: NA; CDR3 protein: CASRGQNGNRLQPQHF; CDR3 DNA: TGTGCCAGCAGGGGACAAAATGGGAACCGGCTTCAGCCCCAGCATTTT
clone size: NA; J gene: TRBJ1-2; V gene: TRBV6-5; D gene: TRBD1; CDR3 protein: CASSPDREGYTF; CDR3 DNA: TGTGCCAGCAGCCCTGACAGGGAAGGCTACACCTTC
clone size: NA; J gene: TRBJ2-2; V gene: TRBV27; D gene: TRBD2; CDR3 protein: CASSGSHTGELFF; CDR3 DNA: TGTGCCAGTAGCGGGAGCCACACCGGGGAGCTGTTTTTT
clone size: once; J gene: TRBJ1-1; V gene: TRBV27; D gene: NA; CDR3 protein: CASSPLEGTEAFF; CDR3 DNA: TGTGCCAGCAGTCCGCTAGAGGGCACTGAAGCTTTCTTT
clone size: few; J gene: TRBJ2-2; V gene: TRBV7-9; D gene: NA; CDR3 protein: CASSLAIHTGELFF; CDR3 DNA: TGTGCCAGCAGCTTAGCTATTCACACCGGGGAGCTGTTTTTT
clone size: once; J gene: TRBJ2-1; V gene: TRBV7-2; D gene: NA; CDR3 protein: CASRDRRGDNEQFF; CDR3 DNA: TGTGCCAGCAGAGACAGGCGAGGGGACAATGAGCAGTTCTTC
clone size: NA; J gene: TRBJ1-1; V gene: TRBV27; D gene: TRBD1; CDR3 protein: CASSQSHRGHTEAFF; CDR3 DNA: TGTGCCAGCAGTCAATCCCACAGGGGGCACACTGAAGCTTTCTTT
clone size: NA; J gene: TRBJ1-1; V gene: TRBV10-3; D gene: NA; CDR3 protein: CAISDLGPNTEAFF; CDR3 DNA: TGTGCCATCAGTGACCTGGGGCCGAACACTGAAGCTTTCTTT
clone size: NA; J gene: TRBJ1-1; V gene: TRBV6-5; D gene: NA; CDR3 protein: CASRVQENTEAFF; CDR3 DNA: TGTGCCAGCAGGGTACAGGAGAACACTGAAGCTTTCTTT
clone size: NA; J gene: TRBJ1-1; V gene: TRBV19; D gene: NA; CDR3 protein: CASIRGNMNTEAFF; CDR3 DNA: TGTGCCAGTATCCGGGGGAACATGAACACTGAAGCTTTCTTT
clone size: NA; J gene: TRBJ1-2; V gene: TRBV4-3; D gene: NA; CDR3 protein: CASSQGRGVYGYTF; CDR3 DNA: TGCGCCAGCAGCCAAGGGAGGGGAGTCTATGGCTACACCTTC
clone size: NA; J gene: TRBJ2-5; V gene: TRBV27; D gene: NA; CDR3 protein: CASSLGLGQETQYF; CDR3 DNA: TGTGCCAGCAGTTTAGGACTTGGGCAAGAGACCCAGTACTTC
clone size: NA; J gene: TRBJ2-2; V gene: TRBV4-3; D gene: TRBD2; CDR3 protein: CASSQGEGTSGYRVGELFF; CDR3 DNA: TGCGCCAGCAGCCAAGGGGAGGGGACTAGCGGGTACCGTGTGGGGGAGCTGTTTTTT
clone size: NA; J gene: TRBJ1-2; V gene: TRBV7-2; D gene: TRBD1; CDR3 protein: CASSRGQGAGGYTF; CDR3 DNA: TGTGCCAGCAGCCGTGGACAGGGGGCCGGTGGCTACACCTTC
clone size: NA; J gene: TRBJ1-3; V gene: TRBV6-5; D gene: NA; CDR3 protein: CASSLAAVSGNTIYF; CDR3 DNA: TGTGCCAGCAGTTTGGCTGCGGTCTCTGGAAACACCATATATTTT
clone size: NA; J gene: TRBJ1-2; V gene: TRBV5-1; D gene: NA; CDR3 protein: CASSLGSGAGYTF; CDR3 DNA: TGCGCCAGCAGCTTGGGTTCAGGGGCGGGCTACACCTTC
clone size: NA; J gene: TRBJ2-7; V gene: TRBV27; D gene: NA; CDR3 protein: CASSFGLTYEQYF; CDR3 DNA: TGTGCCAGCAGTTTCGGGTTAACCTACGAGCAGTACTTC
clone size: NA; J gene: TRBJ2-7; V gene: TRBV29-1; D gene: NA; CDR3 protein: CSVWGDEQYF; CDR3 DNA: TGCAGCGTTTGGGGGGACGAGCAGTACTTC
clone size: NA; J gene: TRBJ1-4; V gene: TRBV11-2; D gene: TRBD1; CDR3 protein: CASSPRDSWGEKLFF; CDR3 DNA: TGTGCCAGCAGCCCGAGGGACAGCTGGGGAGAAAAACTGTTTTTT